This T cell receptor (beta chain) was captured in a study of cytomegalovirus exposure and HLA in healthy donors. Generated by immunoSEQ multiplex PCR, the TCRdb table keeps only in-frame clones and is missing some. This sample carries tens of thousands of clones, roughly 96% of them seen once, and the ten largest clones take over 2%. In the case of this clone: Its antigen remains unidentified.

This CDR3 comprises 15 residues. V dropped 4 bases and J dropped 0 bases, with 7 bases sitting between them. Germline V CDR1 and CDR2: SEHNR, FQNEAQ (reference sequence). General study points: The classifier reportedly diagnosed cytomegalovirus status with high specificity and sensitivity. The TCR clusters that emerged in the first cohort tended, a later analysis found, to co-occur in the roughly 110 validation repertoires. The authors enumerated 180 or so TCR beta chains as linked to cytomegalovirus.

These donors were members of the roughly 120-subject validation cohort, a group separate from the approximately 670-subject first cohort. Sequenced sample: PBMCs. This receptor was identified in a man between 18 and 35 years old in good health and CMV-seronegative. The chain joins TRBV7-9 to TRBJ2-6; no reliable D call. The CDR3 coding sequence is TGTGCCAGCAGCTCGTCGCGCTCTGGGGCCAACGTCCTGACTTTC. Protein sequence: CASSSSRSGANVLTF.